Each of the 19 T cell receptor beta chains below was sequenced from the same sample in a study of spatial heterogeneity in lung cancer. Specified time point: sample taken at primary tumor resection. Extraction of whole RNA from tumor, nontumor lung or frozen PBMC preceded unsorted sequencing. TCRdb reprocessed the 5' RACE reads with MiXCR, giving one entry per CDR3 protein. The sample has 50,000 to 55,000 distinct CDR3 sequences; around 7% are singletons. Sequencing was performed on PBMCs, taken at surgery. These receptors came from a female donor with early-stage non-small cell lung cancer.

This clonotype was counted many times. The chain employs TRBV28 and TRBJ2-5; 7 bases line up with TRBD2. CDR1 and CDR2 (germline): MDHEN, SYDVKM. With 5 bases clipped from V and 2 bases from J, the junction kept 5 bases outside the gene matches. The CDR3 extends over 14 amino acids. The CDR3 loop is CASSPWGGQETQYF. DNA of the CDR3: TGTGCCAGCAGTCCCTGGGGGGGACAAGAGACCCAGTACTTC. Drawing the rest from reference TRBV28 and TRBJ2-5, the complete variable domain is DVKVTQSSRYLVKRTGEKVFLECVQDMDHENMFWYRQDPGLGLRLIYFSYDVKMKEKGDIPEGYSVSREKKERFSLILESASTNQTSMYLCASSPWGGQETQYFGPGTRLLVL.

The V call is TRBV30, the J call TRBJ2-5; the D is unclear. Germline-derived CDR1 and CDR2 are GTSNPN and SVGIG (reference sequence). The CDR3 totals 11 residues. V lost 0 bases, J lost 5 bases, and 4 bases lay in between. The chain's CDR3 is CAWSVRETQYF. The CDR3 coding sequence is TGTGCCTGGAGTGTACGGGAGACCCAGTACTTC.

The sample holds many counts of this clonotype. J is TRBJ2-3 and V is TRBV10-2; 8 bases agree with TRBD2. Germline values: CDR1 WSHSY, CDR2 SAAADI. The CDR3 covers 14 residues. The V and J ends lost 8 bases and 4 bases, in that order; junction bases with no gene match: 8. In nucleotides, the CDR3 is TGCGCCAGCGGGGGACTAGGATCAGCAGATACGCAGTATTTT. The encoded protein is CASGGLGSADTQYF.

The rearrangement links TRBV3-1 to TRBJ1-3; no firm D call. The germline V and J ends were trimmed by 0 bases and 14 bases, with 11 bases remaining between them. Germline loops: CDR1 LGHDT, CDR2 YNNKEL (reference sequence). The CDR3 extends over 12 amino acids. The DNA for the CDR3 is TGTGCCAGCAGCCAAGATAGAACAGTCGTATATTTT. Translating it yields CASSQDRTVVYF.

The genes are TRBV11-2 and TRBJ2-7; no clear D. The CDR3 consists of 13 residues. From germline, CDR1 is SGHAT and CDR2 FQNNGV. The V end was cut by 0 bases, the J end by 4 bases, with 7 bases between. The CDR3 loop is CASSLDWGYEQYF. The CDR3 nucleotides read TGTGCCAGCAGCTTAGATTGGGGTTACGAGCAGTACTTC.

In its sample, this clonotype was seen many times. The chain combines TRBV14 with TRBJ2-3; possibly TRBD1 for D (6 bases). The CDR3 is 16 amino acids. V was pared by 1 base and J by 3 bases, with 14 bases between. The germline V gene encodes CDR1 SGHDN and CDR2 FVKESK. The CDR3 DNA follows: TGTGCCAGCAGCCAAGGTCGGGGCAGGGGAACAGATACGCAGTATTTT. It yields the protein CASSQGRGRGTDTQYF.

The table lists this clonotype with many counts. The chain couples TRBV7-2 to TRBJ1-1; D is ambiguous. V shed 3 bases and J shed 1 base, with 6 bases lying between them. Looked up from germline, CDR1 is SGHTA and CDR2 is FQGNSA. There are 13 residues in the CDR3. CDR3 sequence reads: CASSFDPNTEAFF. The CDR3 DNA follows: TGTGCCAGCAGCTTTGATCCGAACACTGAAGCTTTCTTT.

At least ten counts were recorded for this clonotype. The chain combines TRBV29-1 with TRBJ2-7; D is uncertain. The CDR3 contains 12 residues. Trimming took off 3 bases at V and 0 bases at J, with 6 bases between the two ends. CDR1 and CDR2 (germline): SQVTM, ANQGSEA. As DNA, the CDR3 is TGCAGCGTTGAGGGCACCTCCTACGAGCAGTACTTC. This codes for CSVEGTSYEQYF.

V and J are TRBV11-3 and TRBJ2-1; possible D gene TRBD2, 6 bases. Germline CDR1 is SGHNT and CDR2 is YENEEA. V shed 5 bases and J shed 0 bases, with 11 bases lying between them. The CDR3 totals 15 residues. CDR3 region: CASSPSGHSYNEQFF. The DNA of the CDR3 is TGTGCCAGCAGCCCGAGCGGGCACTCCTACAATGAGCAGTTCTTC.

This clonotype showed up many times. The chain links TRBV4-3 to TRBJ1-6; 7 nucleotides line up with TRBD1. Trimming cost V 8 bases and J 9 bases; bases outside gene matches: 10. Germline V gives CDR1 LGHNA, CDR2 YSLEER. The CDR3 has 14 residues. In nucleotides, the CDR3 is TGCGCCAGCGGGCGACAGGGAACTTCTTCACCCCTCCACTTT. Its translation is CASGRQGTSSPLHF.

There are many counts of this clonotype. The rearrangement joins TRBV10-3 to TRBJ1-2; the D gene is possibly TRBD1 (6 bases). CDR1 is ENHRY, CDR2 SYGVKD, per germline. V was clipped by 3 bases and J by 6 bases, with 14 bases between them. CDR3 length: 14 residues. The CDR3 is CAISDPRGGDGYTF. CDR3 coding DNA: TGTGCCATCAGTGACCCGAGGGGGGGTGATGGCTACACCTTC.

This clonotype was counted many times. The CDR3 DNA sequence: TGCGCCAGCAGCTTGGCAACCTTTCAAGAGACCCAGTACTTC. This translates into CASSLATFQETQYF. The rearrangement uses TRBV5-1 and TRBJ2-5; D remains unclear. Germline V lookup: CDR1 SGHRS, CDR2 YFSETQ. The germline V and J ends were trimmed by 0 bases and 2 bases, with 8 bases remaining between them. This CDR3 comprises 14 residues.

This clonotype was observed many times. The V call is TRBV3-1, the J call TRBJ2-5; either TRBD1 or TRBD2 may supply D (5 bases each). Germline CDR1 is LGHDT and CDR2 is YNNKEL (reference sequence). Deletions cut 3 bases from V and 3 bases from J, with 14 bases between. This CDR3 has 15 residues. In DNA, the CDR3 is TGTGCCAGCAGCCAGGGACCCCTTACTAAAGAGACCCAGTACTTC. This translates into CASSQGPLTKETQYF.

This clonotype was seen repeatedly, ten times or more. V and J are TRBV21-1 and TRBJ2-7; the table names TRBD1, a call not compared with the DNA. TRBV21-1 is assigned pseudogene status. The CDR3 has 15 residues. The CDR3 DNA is TGTGCCAGCAGCGTCAGGGACAGGGCGACTCACGAGCAGTACTTC. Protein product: CASSVRDRATHEQYF.

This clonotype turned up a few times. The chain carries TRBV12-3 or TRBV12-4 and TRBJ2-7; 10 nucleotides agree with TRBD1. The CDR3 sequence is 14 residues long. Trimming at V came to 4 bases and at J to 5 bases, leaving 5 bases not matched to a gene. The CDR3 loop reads CASSSRDRGHEQYF. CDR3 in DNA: TGTGCCAGCAGTTCCCGGGACAGGGGCCACGAGCAGTACTTC.

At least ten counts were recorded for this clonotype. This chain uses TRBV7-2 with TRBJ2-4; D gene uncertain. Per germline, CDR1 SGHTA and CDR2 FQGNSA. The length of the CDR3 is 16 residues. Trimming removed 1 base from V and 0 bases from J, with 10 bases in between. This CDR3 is CASSLVVSRAKNIQYF. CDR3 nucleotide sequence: TGTGCCAGCAGCTTAGTAGTCTCGAGAGCCAAAAACATTCAGTACTTC.

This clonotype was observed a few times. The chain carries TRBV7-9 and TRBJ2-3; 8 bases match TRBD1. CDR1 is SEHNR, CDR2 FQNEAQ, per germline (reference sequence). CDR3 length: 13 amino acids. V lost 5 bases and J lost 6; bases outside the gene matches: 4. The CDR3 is CASSQYRGDTQYF. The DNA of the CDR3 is TGTGCCAGCAGCCAGTACAGGGGGGATACGCAGTATTTT.

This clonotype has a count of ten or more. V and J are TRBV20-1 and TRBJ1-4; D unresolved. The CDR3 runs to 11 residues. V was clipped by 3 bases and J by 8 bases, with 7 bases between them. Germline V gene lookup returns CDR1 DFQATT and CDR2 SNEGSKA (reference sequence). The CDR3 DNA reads TGCAGTGCTAGTGAAGCAGAAAAACTGTTTTTT. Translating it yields CSASEAEKLFF.

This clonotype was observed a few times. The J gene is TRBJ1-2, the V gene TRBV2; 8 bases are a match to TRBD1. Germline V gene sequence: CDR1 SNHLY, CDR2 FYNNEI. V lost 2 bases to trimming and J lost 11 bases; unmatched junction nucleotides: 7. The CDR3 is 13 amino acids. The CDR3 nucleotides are TGTGCCAGCAGTGAATTTCGACAGGGGAAGTACACCTTC. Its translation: CASSEFRQGKYTF.